This T cell receptor beta chain was identified during a study of blood T cell repertoires in COVID-19. The method was immunoSEQ multiplex PCR; TCRdb's version includes in-frame clones alone and lacks a portion of them. This table has hundreds of thousands of clones, around 90% appearing once. Looked up from germline, CDR1 is SEHNR and CDR2 is FQNEAQ (reference sequence). There are 15 residues in the CDR3. V dropped 0 bases and J dropped 2 bases, with 8 bases sitting between them. The sample consisted of PBMCs or T cells enriched from blood (not recorded which). This chain connects TRBV7-9 to TRBJ1-5, with D maybe TRBD1 (5 bases). This clonotype originated in a woman aged 25 to 45 with acute COVID-19. Here the CDR3 reads CASSLAGGGNQPQHF. The CDR3 DNA sequence: TGTGCCAGCAGCTTAGCGGGAGGGGGCAATCAGCCCCAGCATTTT.